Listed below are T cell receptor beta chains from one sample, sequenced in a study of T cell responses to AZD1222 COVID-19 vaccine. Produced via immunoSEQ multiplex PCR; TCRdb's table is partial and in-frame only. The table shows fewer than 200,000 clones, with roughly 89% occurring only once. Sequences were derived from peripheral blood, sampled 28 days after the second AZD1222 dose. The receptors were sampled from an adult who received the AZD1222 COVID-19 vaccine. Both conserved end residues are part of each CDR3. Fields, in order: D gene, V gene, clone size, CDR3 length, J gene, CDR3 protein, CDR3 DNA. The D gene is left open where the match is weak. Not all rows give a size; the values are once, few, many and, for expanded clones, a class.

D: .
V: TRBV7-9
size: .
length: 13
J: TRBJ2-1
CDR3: CASSSQVDHEQFF
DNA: TGTGCCAGCAGCTCCCAGGTAGACCATGAGCAGTTCTTC

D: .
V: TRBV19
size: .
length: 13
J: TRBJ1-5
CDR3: CASRLGVGQPQHF
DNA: TGTGCCAGTAGGTTGGGGGTTGGTCAGCCCCAGCATTTT

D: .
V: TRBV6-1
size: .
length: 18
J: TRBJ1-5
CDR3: CASSGNPLLGNIYQPQHF
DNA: TGTGCCAGCAGTGGAAACCCCCTCCTCGGGAATATTTATCAGCCCCAGCATTTT

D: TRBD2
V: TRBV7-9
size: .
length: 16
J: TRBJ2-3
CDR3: CASSSPLAGGPDTQYF
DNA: TGTGCCAGCAGCTCGCCACTAGCGGGGGGGCCAGATACGCAGTATTTT

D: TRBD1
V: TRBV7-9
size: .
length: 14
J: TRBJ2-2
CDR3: CASTRDRGRGELFF
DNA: TGTGCCAGCACCCGGGACAGGGGAAGGGGGGAGCTGTTTTTT

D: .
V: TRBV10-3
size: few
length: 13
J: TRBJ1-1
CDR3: CAIKAEAYTEAFF
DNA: TGTGCCATCAAGGCCGAGGCGTACACTGAAGCTTTCTTT

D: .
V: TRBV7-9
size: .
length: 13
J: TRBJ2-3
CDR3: CASRFLLSLTQYF
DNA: TGTGCCAGCAGATTCTTACTTTCATTGACCCAGTATTTT

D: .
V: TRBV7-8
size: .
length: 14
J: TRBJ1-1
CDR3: CASSRSGRDTEAFF
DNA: TGTGCCAGCAGCCGGTCTGGGCGGGACACTGAAGCTTTCTTT

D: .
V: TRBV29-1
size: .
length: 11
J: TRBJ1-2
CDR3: CSDARDYGYTF
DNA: TGCAGCGATGCCAGGGACTATGGCTACACCTTC

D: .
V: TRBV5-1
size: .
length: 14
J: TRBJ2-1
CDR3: CASNHGDSYNEQFF
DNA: TGCGCCAGCAACCATGGTGATTCCTACAATGAGCAGTTCTTC

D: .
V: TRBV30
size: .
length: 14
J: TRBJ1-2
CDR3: CAWSEGPRNYGYTF
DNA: TGTGCCTGGAGTGAAGGACCTAGAAACTATGGCTACACCTTC

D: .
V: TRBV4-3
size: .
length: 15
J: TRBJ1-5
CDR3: CASSQWQGLAQPQHF
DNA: TGCGCCAGCAGCCAATGGCAGGGGCTTGCTCAGCCCCAGCATTTT

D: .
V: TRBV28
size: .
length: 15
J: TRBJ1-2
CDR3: CASSPTDGGNYGYTF
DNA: TGTGCCAGCAGTCCCACCGATGGGGGGAACTATGGCTACACCTTC

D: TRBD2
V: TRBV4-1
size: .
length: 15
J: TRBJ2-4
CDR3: CASSPRTSRENIQYF
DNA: TGCGCCAGCAGCCCTCGGACTAGCCGGGAAAACATTCAGTACTTC

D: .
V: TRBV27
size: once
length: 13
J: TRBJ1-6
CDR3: CASSLNYNSPLHF
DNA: TGTGCCAGCAGTTTAAACTATAATTCACCCCTCCACTTT

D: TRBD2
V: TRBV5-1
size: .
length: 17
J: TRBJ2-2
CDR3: CASSSLAGGTNTGELFF
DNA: TGCGCCAGCAGCTCCTTAGCGGGGGGAACGAACACCGGGGAGCTGTTTTTT

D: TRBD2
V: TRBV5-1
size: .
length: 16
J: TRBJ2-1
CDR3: CASSLGLAGAYNEQFF
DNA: TGCGCCAGCAGCTTGGGACTAGCGGGGGCCTACAATGAGCAGTTCTTC

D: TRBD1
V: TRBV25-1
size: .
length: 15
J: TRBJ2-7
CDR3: CASSDGNRGSYEQYF
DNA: TGTGCCAGCAGTGACGGAAACAGGGGATCCTACGAGCAGTACTTC

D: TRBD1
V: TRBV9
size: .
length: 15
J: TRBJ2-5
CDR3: CASSKGQGAQETQYF
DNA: TGTGCCAGCAGTAAGGGGCAGGGGGCCCAAGAGACCCAGTACTTC

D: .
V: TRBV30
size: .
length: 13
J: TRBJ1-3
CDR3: CAWNGLLGNTIYF
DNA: TGTGCCTGGAATGGGCTCCTTGGGAACACCATATATTTT

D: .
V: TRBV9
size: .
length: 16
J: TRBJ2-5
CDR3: CASSALSATPGETQYF
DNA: TGTGCCAGCAGCGCCCTCTCGGCAACTCCGGGGGAGACCCAGTACTTC

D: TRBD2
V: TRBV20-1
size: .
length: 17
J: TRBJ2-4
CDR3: CSASPSLSGIAKNIQYF
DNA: TGCAGTGCTAGTCCCTCCCTGAGCGGGATAGCCAAAAACATTCAGTACTTC

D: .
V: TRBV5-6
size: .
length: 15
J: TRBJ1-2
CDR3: CASSLVWRTNYGYTF
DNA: TGTGCCAGCAGCTTGGTATGGAGGACTAACTATGGCTACACCTTC

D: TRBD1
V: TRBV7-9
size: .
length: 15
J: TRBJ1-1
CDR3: CASSDTDRGRGEAFF
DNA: TGTGCCAGCAGCGACACAGACAGGGGGCGTGGTGAAGCTTTCTTT

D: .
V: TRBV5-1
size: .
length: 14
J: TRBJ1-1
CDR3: CASSLELAVTEAFF
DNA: TGCGCCAGCAGCTTGGAGTTAGCGGTCACTGAAGCTTTCTTT

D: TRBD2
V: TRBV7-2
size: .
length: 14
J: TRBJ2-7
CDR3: CASVGTSGDYEQYF
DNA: TGTGCCAGCGTTGGGACTAGCGGGGACTACGAGCAGTACTTC

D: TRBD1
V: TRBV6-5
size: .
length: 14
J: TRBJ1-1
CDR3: CATSNTGGDTEAFF
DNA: TGTGCCACCTCTAATACAGGGGGGGACACTGAAGCTTTCTTT

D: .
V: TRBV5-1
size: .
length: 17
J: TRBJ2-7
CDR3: CASSLGHPLRSSYEQYF
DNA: TGCGCCAGCAGCTTGGGGCACCCACTAAGGAGCTCCTACGAGCAGTACTTC

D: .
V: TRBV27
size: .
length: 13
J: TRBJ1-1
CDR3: CASTMGLNTEAFF
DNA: TGTGCCAGCACCATGGGACTGAACACTGAAGCTTTCTTT

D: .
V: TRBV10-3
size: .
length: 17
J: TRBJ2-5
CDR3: CAISDEKSTGLQETQYF
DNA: TGTGCCATCAGTGACGAAAAGAGTACGGGGTTACAAGAGACCCAGTACTTC

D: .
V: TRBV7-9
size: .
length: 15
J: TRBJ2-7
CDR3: CASSLAGGQVDGFKF
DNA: TGTGCCAGCAGCTTAGCGGGGGGGCAGGTCGACGGGTTCAAGTTC

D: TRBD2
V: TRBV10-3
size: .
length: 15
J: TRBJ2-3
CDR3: CAINPSGGVTDTQYF
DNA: TGTGCCATCAACCCCAGCGGGGGGGTAACAGATACGCAGTATTTT

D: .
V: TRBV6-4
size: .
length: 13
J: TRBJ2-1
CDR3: CASSESSSNEQFF
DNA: TGTGCCAGCAGTGAGTCTAGCTCCAATGAGCAGTTCTTC

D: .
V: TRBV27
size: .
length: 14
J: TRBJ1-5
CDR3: CASSFEGSNQPQHF
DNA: TGTGCCAGCAGTTTCGAGGGTAGCAATCAGCCCCAGCATTTT

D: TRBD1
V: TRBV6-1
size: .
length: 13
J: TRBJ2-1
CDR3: CASSETGFNEQFF
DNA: TGTGCCAGCAGTGAGACAGGGTTCAATGAGCAGTTCTTC

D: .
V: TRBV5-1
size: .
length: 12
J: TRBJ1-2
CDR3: CASRTGQLGYTF
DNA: TGCGCCAGCAGGACCGGACAGTTAGGCTACACCTTC

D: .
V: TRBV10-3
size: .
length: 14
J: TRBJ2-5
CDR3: CAISERFLDETQYF
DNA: TGTGCCATCAGTGAGCGTTTCCTAGATGAGACCCAGTACTTC

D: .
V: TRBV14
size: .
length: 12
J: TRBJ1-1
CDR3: CASSQFPPEAFF
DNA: TGTGCCAGCAGCCAATTTCCCCCTGAAGCTTTCTTT

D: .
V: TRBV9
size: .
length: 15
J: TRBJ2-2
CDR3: CASSVAGLTTGELFF
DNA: TGTGCCAGCAGCGTAGCAGGGCTGACAACCGGGGAGCTGTTTTTT

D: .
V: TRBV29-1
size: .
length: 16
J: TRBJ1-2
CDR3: CSVAATPRILDGGYTF
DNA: TGCAGCGTTGCGGCCACACCACGGATCCTGGATGGTGGCTACACCTTC

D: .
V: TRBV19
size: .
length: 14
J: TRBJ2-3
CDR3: CASSIDASTDTQYF
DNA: TGTGCCAGTAGTATAGATGCAAGCACAGATACGCAGTATTTT

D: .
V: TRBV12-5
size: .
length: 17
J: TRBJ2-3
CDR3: CASGLGSAVGRADTQYF
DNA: TGTGCTAGTGGTTTGGGGTCGGCTGTGGGGCGTGCAGATACGCAGTATTTT

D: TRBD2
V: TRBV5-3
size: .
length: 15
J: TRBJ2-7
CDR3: CARSRTRGGRDEQYF
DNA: TGTGCCAGAAGCCGAACGCGGGGGGGCCGGGACGAGCAGTACTTC

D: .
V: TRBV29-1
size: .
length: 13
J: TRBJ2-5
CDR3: CSVPPRGWETQYF
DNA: TGCAGCGTCCCCCCCCGGGGGTGGGAGACCCAGTACTTC